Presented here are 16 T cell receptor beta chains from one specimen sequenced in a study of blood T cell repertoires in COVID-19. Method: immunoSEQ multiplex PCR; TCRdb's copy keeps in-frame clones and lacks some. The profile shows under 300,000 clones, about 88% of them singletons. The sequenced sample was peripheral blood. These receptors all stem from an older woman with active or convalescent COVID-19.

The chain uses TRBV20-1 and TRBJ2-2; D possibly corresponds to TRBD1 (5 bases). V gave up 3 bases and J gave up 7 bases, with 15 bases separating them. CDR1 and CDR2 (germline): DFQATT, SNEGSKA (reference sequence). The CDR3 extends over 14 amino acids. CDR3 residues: CSASIPGMGGELFF. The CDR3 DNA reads TGCAGTGCTAGTATCCCAGGGATGGGCGGGGAGCTGTTTTTT.

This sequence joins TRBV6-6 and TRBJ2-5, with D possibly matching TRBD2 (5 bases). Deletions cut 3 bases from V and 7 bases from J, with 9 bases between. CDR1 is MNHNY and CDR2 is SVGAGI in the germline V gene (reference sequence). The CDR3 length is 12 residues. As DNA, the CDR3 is TGTGCCAGCAGTTATCTTGAGGGGACCCAGTACTTC. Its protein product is CASSYLEGTQYF.

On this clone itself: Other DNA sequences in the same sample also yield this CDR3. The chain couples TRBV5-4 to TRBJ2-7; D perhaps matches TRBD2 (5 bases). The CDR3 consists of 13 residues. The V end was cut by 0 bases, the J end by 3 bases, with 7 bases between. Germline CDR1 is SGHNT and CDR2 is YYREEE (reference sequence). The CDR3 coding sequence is TGTGCCAGCAGCTTGGCGGGGAGCTACGAGCAGTACTTC. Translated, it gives CASSLAGSYEQYF. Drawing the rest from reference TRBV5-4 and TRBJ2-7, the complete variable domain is ETGVTQSPTHLIKTRGQQVTLRCSSQSGHNTVSWYQQALGQGPQFIFQYYREEENGRGNFPPRFSGLQFPNYSSELNVNALELDDSALYLCASSLAGSYEQYFGPGTRLTVT.

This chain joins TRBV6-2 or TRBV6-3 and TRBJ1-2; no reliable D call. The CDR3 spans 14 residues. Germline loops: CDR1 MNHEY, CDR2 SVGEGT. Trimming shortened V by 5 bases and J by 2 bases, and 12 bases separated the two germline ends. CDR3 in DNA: TGTGCCAGCAGTCTACTAGGGCAAAACTATGGCTACACCTTC. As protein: CASSLLGQNYGYTF.

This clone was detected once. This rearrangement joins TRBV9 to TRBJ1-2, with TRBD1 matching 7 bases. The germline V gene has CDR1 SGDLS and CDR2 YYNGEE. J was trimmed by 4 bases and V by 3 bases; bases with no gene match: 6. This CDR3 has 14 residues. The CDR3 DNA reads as TGTGCCAGCAGCGAGGGGACAGCGAGCTATGGCTACACCTTC. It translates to CASSEGTASYGYTF.

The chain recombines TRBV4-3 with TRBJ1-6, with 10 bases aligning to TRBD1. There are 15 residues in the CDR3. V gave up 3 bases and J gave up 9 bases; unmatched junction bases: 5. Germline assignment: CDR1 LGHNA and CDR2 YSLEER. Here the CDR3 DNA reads TGCGCCAGCAGCCAGAGGACAGGGGGAAGTTCACCCCTCCACTTT. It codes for CASSQRTGGSSPLHF.

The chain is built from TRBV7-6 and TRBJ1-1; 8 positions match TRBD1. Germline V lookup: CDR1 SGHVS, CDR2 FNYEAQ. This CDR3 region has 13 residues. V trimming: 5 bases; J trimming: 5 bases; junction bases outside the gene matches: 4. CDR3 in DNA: TGTGCCAGCAGCATCAGACAGGGGACTGAAGCTTTCTTT. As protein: CASSIRQGTEAFF.

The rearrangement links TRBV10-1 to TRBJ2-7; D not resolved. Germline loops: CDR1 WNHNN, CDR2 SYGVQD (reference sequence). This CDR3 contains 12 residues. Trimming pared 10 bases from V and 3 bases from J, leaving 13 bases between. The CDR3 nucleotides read TGCGCCACCTCCGGTTCGGGCTACGAGCAGTACTTC. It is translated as CATSGSGYEQYF.

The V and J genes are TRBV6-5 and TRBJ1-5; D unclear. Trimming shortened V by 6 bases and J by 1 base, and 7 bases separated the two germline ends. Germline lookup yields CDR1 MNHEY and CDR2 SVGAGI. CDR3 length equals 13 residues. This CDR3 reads CASRRSSNQPQHF. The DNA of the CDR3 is TGTGCCAGCAGGAGATCAAGCAATCAGCCCCAGCATTTT.

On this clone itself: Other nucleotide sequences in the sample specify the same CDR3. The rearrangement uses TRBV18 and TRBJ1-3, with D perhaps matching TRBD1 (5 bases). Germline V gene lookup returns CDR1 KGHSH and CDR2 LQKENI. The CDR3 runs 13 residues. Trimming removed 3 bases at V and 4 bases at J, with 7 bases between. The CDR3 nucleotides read TGTGCCAGCTCACCGGGACTCGGAAACACCATATATTTT. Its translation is CASSPGLGNTIYF.

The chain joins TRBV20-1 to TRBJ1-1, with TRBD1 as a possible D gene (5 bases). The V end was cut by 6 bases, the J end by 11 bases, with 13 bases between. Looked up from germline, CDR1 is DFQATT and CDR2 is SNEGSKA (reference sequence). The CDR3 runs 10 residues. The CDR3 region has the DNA TGCAGTGCGGCGGGGACGGGGGCTTTCTTT. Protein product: CSAAGTGAFF.

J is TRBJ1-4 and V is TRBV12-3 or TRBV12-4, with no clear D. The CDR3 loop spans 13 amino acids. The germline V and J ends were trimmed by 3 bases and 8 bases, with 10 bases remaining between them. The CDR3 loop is CASSFFLREKLFF. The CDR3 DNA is TGTGCCAGCAGTTTTTTCCTTCGGGAAAAACTGTTTTTT.

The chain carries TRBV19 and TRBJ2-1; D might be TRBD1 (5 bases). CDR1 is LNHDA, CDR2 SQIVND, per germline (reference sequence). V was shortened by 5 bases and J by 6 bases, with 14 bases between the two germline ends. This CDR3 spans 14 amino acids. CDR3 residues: CASSPGYNGNEQFF. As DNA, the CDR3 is TGTGCCAGTAGTCCAGGGTATAACGGCAATGAGCAGTTCTTC.

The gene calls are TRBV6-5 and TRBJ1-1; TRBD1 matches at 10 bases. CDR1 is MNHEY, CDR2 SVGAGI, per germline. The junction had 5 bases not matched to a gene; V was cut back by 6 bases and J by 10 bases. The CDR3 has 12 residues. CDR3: CASRWTGGLAFF. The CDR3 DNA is TGTGCCAGCAGGTGGACAGGGGGTTTAGCTTTCTTT.

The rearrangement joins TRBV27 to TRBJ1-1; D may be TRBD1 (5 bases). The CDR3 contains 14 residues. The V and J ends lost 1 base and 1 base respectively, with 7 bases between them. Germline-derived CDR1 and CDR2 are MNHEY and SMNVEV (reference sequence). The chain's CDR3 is CASSLLTANTEAFF. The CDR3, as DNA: TGTGCCAGCAGTTTATTGACAGCGAACACTGAAGCTTTCTTT.

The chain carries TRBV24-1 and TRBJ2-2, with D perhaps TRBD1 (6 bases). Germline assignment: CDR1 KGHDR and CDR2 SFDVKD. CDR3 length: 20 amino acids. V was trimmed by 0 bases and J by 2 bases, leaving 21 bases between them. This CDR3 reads CATSDLGGGQGQTNTGELFF. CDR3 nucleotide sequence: TGTGCCACCAGTGATTTGGGAGGCGGGCAAGGACAGACCAACACCGGGGAGCTGTTTTTT.